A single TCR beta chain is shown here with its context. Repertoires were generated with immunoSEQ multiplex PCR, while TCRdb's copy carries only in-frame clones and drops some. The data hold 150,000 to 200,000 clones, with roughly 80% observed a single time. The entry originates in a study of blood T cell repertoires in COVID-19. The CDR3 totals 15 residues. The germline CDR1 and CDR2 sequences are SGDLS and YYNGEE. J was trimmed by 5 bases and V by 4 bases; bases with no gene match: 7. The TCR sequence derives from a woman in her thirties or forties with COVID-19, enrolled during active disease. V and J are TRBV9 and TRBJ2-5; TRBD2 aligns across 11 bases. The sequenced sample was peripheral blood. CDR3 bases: TGTGCCAGCAGCCTTAGCGGGGGGGCTGGGGAGACCCAGTACTTC. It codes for CASSLSGGAGETQYF.